Shown below are 5 T cell receptor beta chains from a single sample sequenced in a study of blood T cell repertoires in COVID-19. Only in-frame clones appear in the TCRdb table, and some are missing; sequencing was by immunoSEQ multiplex PCR. The table shows around 72,000 clones, with about 90% occurring only once. The specimen sequenced was peripheral blood. The origin of the receptors is a human donor with active COVID-19. The donor label of this sample is uncertain.

By sample fraction, this clone is medium-sized. V is TRBV6-5 and J is TRBJ2-7; 10 bases fit TRBD2. The germline V gene has CDR1 MNHEY and CDR2 SVGAGI. CDR3 length equals 15 residues. V was pared by 5 bases and J by 7 bases, with 11 bases of the junction left unmatched. The CDR3 sequence: CASSPLAGSSGEQYF. In DNA, the CDR3 is TGTGCCAGCAGTCCACTAGCGGGAAGCTCGGGGGAGCAGTACTTC.

The chain couples TRBV3-1 (or the pseudogene TRBV3-2) to TRBJ2-1, with a weak D call TRBD2 (5 bases). This CDR3 spans 16 amino acids. Germline CDR1 and CDR2: LGHDT and YNNKEL (reference sequence). V was trimmed by 1 base and J by 2 bases, leaving 12 bases between them. For the CDR3, the DNA is TGTGCCAGCAGCCAAGGCCTGAGCGGAGCCTACAATGAGCAGTTCTTC. It encodes CASSQGLSGAYNEQFF.

This sequence joins TRBV6-6 and TRBJ2-7; D gene uncertain. The germline V gene encodes CDR1 MNHNY and CDR2 SVGAGI (reference sequence). The CDR3 spans 13 residues. Trimming removed 6 bases at V and 0 bases at J, with 9 bases between. The CDR3 region has the DNA TGTGCCAGCAGACCCCCTAGCTCCTACGAGCAGTACTTC. Protein product: CASRPPSSYEQYF.

This chain connects TRBV18 to TRBJ2-2, with 7 bases aligning to TRBD1. Germline V gene data show CDR1 as KGHSH and CDR2 as LQKENI. The V gene end was trimmed by 6 bases and the J gene end by 4 bases; junction bases not matched to a gene: 8. This CDR3 has 15 amino acids. The CDR3 sequence: CASSEGQTTTGELFF. For the CDR3, the DNA is TGTGCCAGCTCCGAGGGACAGACTACCACCGGGGAGCTGTTTTTT.

The V gene is TRBV7-7, the J gene TRBJ2-5; D possibly corresponds to TRBD2 (5 bases). The length of the CDR3 is 13 residues. CDR1 SSHAT and CDR2 FNYEAQ come from the germline V gene (reference sequence). Trimming took off 1 base at V and 4 bases at J, with 7 bases between the two ends. The CDR3 DNA reads TGTGCCAGCAGCTTAGGTCGGGGAGAGACCCAGTACTTC. It translates to CASSLGRGETQYF.